The 32 T cell receptor beta chains listed next were all sequenced from one sample in a study of T-cell memory formation after mild COVID-19. TCRdb redid the calling of the 5' RACE reads with MiXCR, one entry per CDR3 protein. The sample lists about 270,000 distinct CDR3 sequences, around 17% occurring once. Input material: PBMCs or a T cell subset sorted from them (not recorded which). These TCRs come from a man in his late teens or twenties who had mild COVID-19 (a few samples of this study predate the infection). Cell type and time point are not known.

The sample holds a few counts of this clonotype. The chain is built from TRBV3-1 and TRBJ1-1; possible D gene TRBD1, 5 bases. Germline V gives CDR1 LGHDT, CDR2 YNNKEL (reference sequence). Trimming took off 2 bases at V and 4 bases at J, with 20 bases between the two ends. This CDR3 is built from 17 residues. The DNA for the CDR3 is TGTGCCAGCAGCCAAACCACCCTCAGGGTAAAGGGCACTGAAGCTTTCTTT. It yields the protein CASSQTTLRVKGTEAFF.

In this sample, this clonotype turned up a few times. V is TRBV9 and J is TRBJ2-5, with D possibly called TRBD1 or TRBD2 (5 bases each). CDR3 length equals 15 residues. V lost 3 bases to trimming and J lost 1 base, with 13 bases between them. The germline V gene encodes CDR1 SGDLS and CDR2 YYNGEE. The CDR3 DNA reads as TGTGCCAGCAGCGCCTACGCAGGGACCCAAGAGACCCAGTACTTC. Encoded protein: CASSAYAGTQETQYF. Looking up the rest from reference TRBV9 and TRBJ2-5 gives the full variable domain: DSGVTQTPKHLITATGQRVTLRCSPRSGDLSVYWYQQSLDQGLQFLIQYYNGEERAKGNILERFSAQQFPDLHSELNLSSLELGDSALYFCASSAYAGTQETQYFGPGTRLLVL.

This chain uses TRBV20-1 with TRBJ1-2; D gene uncertain. Germline V gene sequence: CDR1 DFQATT, CDR2 SNEGSKA (reference sequence). V shed 1 base and J shed 4 bases, with 7 bases lying between them. CDR3 length: 12 amino acids. CDR3 in amino acids: CSARVGPYGYTF. CDR3 sequence (DNA): TGCAGTGCTAGAGTCGGGCCCTATGGCTACACCTTC.

The chain recombines TRBV29-1 with TRBJ1-1, with D perhaps matching TRBD1 (6 bases). Germline-derived CDR1 and CDR2 are SQVTM and ANQGSEA. This CDR3 is built from 12 residues. V gave up 0 bases and J gave up 11 bases, with 13 bases separating them. CDR3 bases: TGCAGCGTTGAAGATCCGCCAGGGGCGGCTTTCTTT. This translates into CSVEDPPGAAFF.

The J gene is TRBJ2-7, the V gene TRBV15; 8 bases are shared with TRBD1. The germline gives CDR1 LNHNV, CDR2 YYDKDF (reference sequence). J was trimmed by 5 bases and V by 4 bases; bases with no gene match: 7. This CDR3 has 14 residues. DNA of the CDR3: TGTGCCACCAGCATAATGCAGGGGGCCCACGAGCAGTACTTC. Its translation: CATSIMQGAHEQYF.

The chain has TRBV6-5 and TRBJ1-1; 8 bases fit TRBD1. The CDR3 sequence is 14 residues long. Trimming removed 5 bases from V and 4 bases from J; junction bases left unmatched: 6. Germline CDR1 is MNHEY and CDR2 is SVGAGI. The CDR3 loop is CASSTDRAGTEAFF. The CDR3 bases are TGTGCCAGCAGTACGGACAGGGCTGGCACTGAAGCTTTCTTT.

In this sample, this clonotype turned up a few times. The chain joins TRBV4-1 to TRBJ2-5; D uncertain. The CDR3 consists of 14 residues. V was trimmed by 1 base and J by 1 base, leaving 7 bases between them. CDR1 and CDR2 (germline): MGHRA, YSYEKL. The CDR3 nucleotides read TGCGCCAGCAGCCAAGGGCCAGCCCAAGAGACCCAGTACTTC. Protein: CASSQGPAQETQYF.

In this sample, this clonotype turned up a few times. The chain is built from TRBV15 and TRBJ2-7; D uncertain. V was pared by 3 bases and J by 7 bases, with 19 bases between. The germline V gene encodes CDR1 LNHNV and CDR2 YYDKDF (reference sequence). The CDR3 consists of 15 residues. The CDR3 nucleotides read TGTGCCACCAGCAGTTCCAGCGTGGGGTACTGGGAGCAGTACTTC. This gives the protein CATSSSSVGYWEQYF.

The rearrangement links TRBV5-1 to TRBJ2-3, with D unresolved. The V and J ends lost 2 bases and 6 bases respectively, with 7 bases between them. Germline CDR1 SGHRS, CDR2 YFSETQ. The CDR3 has 12 amino acids. For the CDR3, the DNA is TGCGCCAGCAGCTTTAGTATGGATACGCAGTATTTT. Translation gives CASSFSMDTQYF.

This clonotype came up a few times. The chain couples TRBV28 to TRBJ2-5; D call uncertain. From germline, CDR1 is MDHEN and CDR2 SYDVKM. This CDR3 comprises 15 residues. V was trimmed by 5 bases and J by 1 base, leaving 14 bases between them. DNA for the CDR3: TGTGCCAGCAGTCCAGTTTCCGGATTCCAAGAGACCCAGTACTTC. Its translation: CASSPVSGFQETQYF. The full variable domain, in which reference TRBV28 and TRBJ2-5 provide the parts outside the CDR3, is DVKVTQSSRYLVKRTGEKVFLECVQDMDHENMFWYRQDPGLGLRLIYFSYDVKMKEKGDIPEGYSVSREKKERFSLILESASTNQTSMYLCASSPVSGFQETQYFGPGTRLLVL.

In the case of this clonotype: Since a much larger clone is just one base distant, this may be a read error. This chain joins TRBV6-4 and TRBJ2-2, with D hard to call. Germline lookup yields CDR1 MRHNA and CDR2 SNTAGT. V dropped 3 bases and J dropped 5 bases, with 4 bases sitting between them. The CDR3 has 12 amino acids. CDR3 sequence reads: CASSDGTGELFF. CDR3 nucleotide sequence: TGTGCCAGCAGTGATGGGACCGGGGAGCTGTTTTTT.

The genes are TRBV12-3 or TRBV12-4 and TRBJ1-1; the D is unclear. The CDR3 runs to 11 residues. Trimming removed 8 bases at V and 0 bases at J, with 4 bases between. CDR3 sequence: CASWLNTEAFF. CDR3 sequence (DNA): TGTGCCAGCTGGCTGAACACTGAAGCTTTCTTT.

The chain uses TRBV20-1 and TRBJ2-5; D is undetermined. V lost 6 bases and J lost 0, with 14 bases in between. Germline V gives CDR1 DFQATT, CDR2 SNEGSKA (reference sequence). CDR3 size: 14 residues. This CDR3 is CSANGPQDQETQYF. The CDR3 DNA is TGCAGTGCGAATGGTCCTCAGGACCAAGAGACCCAGTACTTC.

This clonotype was picked up one time. This rearrangement joins TRBV7-2 to TRBJ2-1; the D gene is possibly TRBD2 (6 bases). V lost 1 base and J lost 12, with 13 bases in between. Germline values: CDR1 SGHTA, CDR2 FQGNSA. The length of the CDR3 is 13 residues. CDR3 residues: CASSLGSGEVQFF. The CDR3 bases are TGTGCCAGCAGCTTAGGGTCCGGGGAGGTGCAGTTCTTC.

This clonotype was seen only a few times. The chain recombines TRBV20-1 with TRBJ1-6; the match to TRBD1 covers 9 bases. With V trimmed by 1 base and J by 5 bases, 3 bases remained unmatched. The CDR3 covers 15 residues. Germline V lookup: CDR1 DFQATT, CDR2 SNEGSKA (reference sequence). Written as DNA, the CDR3 is TGCAGTGCTAGAGCACAGGGGGCCGATAATTCACCCCTCCACTTT. This encodes CSARAQGADNSPLHF.

This clonotype was recorded a few times. V usage is TRBV20-1 and J usage is TRBJ2-2, with 8 bases that match TRBD1. Trimming removed 0 bases from V and 5 bases from J; junction bases left unmatched: 11. CDR3 length: 17 residues. Germline values: CDR1 DFQATT, CDR2 SNEGSKA (reference sequence). DNA for the CDR3: TGCAGTGCTAGAGATCCCTACAGACAGGGGAGAACCGGGGAGCTGTTTTTT. Its translation is CSARDPYRQGRTGELFF.

The V gene is TRBV2, the J gene TRBJ1-2; 10 nucleotides align to TRBD1. CDR3 length equals 14 residues. The germline CDR1 and CDR2 sequences are SNHLY and FYNNEI. With 4 bases clipped from V and 7 bases from J, the junction kept 6 bases outside the gene matches. Here the CDR3 DNA reads TGTGCCAGCAGTGCGACAGGGGGCAACGGTGGCTACACCTTC. It encodes CASSATGGNGGYTF. The full variable domain, its missing parts supplied by reference TRBV2 and TRBJ1-2, is EPEVTQTPSHQVTQMGQEVILRCVPISNHLYFYWYRQILGQKVEFLVSFYNNEISEKSEIFDDQFSVERPDGSNFTLKIRSTKLEDSAMYFCASSATGGNGGYTFGSGTRLTVV.

This clonotype came up a few times. V usage is TRBV6-5 and J usage is TRBJ1-4; no firm D call. The CDR3 extends over 12 amino acids. Trimming stripped 4 bases from V and 10 bases from J, with 10 bases between. The germline V gene has CDR1 MNHEY and CDR2 SVGAGI. CDR3 coding DNA: TGTGCCAGCAGTTTCACCCGGGGAAAACTGTTTTTT. This gives the protein CASSFTRGKLFF.

The V gene is TRBV5-1, the J gene TRBJ1-1; 8 bases fit TRBD1. V gave up 2 bases and J gave up 1 base; unmatched junction bases: 4. The CDR3 is 15 residues long. Looked up from germline, CDR1 is SGHRS and CDR2 is YFSETQ. The CDR3: CASSFQGAGNTEAFF. As DNA, the CDR3 is TGCGCCAGCAGCTTCCAGGGGGCCGGGAACACTGAAGCTTTCTTT.

This clonotype came up many times. The chain joins TRBV5-1 to TRBJ2-7, with D possibly TRBD2 on 5 matching bases. This CDR3 comprises 14 residues. V gave up 0 bases and J gave up 5 bases, with 12 bases separating them. Germline V gives CDR1 SGHRS, CDR2 YFSETQ. The CDR3 is CASSLDVSGNEQYF. The CDR3 DNA reads TGCGCCAGCAGCTTGGATGTCTCGGGAAACGAGCAGTACTTC.

This sequence joins TRBV12-3 or TRBV12-4 and TRBJ1-3; D possibly corresponds to TRBD1 (6 bases). The CDR3 covers 13 residues. V lost 8 bases, J lost 4 bases, and 12 bases lay in between. This CDR3 is CASGGGKGNTIYF. Here the CDR3 DNA reads TGTGCCAGCGGGGGGGGCAAGGGAAACACCATATATTTT.

The chain has TRBV3-1 and TRBJ1-4, with D unclear. The CDR3 is made up of 13 amino acids. Trimming pared 0 bases from V and 14 bases from J, leaving 13 bases between. CDR1 and CDR2 (germline): LGHDT, YNNKEL (reference sequence). For the CDR3, the DNA is TGTGCCAGCAGCCAAGAAGGAGGTTCATCCCTGTTTTTT. Protein product: CASSQEGGSSLFF. The entire variable domain, with the rest obtained from reference TRBV3-1 and TRBJ1-4, is as follows: DTAVSQTPKYLVTQMGNDKSIKCEQNLGHDTMYWYKQDSKKFLKIMFSYNNKELIINETVPNRFSPKSPDKAHLNLHINSLELGDSAVYFCASSQEGGSSLFFGSGTQLSVL.

This clonotype was seen more than once but under ten times. This rearrangement joins TRBV7-9 to TRBJ1-4, with D hard to call. With 5 bases removed from V and 8 bases from J, the gap between germline ends came to 18 bases. The CDR3 runs to 15 residues. Germline-derived CDR1 and CDR2 are SEHNR and FQNEAQ (reference sequence). This chain's CDR3 is CASSPVVTLGEKLFF. The CDR3, as DNA: TGTGCCAGCAGCCCCGTGGTCACCCTCGGGGAAAAACTGTTTTTT.

This clonotype was counted only a few times. The chain combines TRBV7-8 with TRBJ2-3, with TRBD1 identical over 8 bases. Germline CDR1 SGHVS, CDR2 FQNEAQ. V lost 5 bases to trimming and J lost 5 bases; unmatched junction nucleotides: 15. The CDR3 covers 17 residues. The CDR3 protein is CASSPRQGIKAGDTQYF. CDR3 sequence (DNA): TGTGCCAGCAGCCCTAGACAGGGGATAAAAGCAGGAGATACGCAGTATTTT.

The chain links TRBV15 to TRBJ2-1; TRBD2 matches at 8 bases. The CDR3 sequence is 16 residues long. Trimming removed 3 bases from V and 6 bases from J; junction bases left unmatched: 10. Germline V gene data show CDR1 as LNHNV and CDR2 as YYDKDF (reference sequence). Here the CDR3 DNA reads TGTGCCACCAGCAGCCCGAGGGGCGGGGGGTTCAATGAGCAGTTCTTC. This codes for CATSSPRGGGFNEQFF.

The gene calls are TRBV29-1 and TRBJ1-4; tentative D call: TRBD1 (5 bases). V shed 4 bases and J shed 7 bases, with 13 bases lying between them. Germline-derived CDR1 and CDR2 are SQVTM and ANQGSEA. CDR3 length: 13 residues. The CDR3: CSVGGGDFEKLFF. CDR3 nucleotides: TGCAGCGTTGGGGGGGGGGATTTTGAAAAACTGTTTTTT.

This clonotype occurred a few times. The rearrangement joins TRBV12-3 or TRBV12-4 to TRBJ2-3; D may be TRBD1 (6 bases). V was trimmed by 3 bases and J by 8 bases, leaving 12 bases between them. The CDR3 runs to 13 residues. CDR3 DNA: TGTGCCAGCAGTTTGGCACAGGGCGGTACGCAGTATTTT. Amino acids: CASSLAQGGTQYF.

This clonotype has more than one count but fewer than ten. The chain uses TRBV20-1 and TRBJ2-5, with unresolved D. Germline CDR1 is DFQATT and CDR2 is SNEGSKA (reference sequence). There are 12 residues in the CDR3. V was shortened by 6 bases and J by 2 bases, with 10 bases between the two germline ends. This chain's CDR3 is CSAILLQETQYF. CDR3 in DNA: TGCAGTGCCATCCTCCTACAAGAGACCCAGTACTTC.

The chain joins TRBV14 to TRBJ2-5; maybe TRBD2 (6 bases). V was shortened by 2 bases and J by 2 bases, with 15 bases between the two germline ends. CDR1 and CDR2 from the germline V gene are SGHDN and FVKESK. This CDR3 spans 16 amino acids. CDR3 nucleotides: TGTGCCAGCAGCCAACGGGACCCTGGGACTCAAGAGACCCAGTACTTC. Residues: CASSQRDPGTQETQYF.

The chain carries TRBV2 and TRBJ2-3; D is uncertain. Germline CDR1 SNHLY, CDR2 FYNNEI. Between the trimmed V and J ends, which lost 7 bases and 0 bases, there was a span of 11 bases. CDR3 size: 14 residues. The CDR3 region is CASKQDLSTDTQYF. DNA of the CDR3: TGTGCCAGCAAGCAGGACCTGAGCACAGATACGCAGTATTTT.

The chain joins TRBV12-3 or TRBV12-4 to TRBJ1-2; D gene uncertain. The CDR3 has 13 residues. V was shortened by 8 bases and J by 0 bases, with 10 bases between the two germline ends. DNA of the CDR3: TGTGCCAGCGCTACGGCAGCTAACTATGGCTACACCTTC. The encoded protein is CASATAANYGYTF.

This sequence joins TRBV29-1 and TRBJ2-7; 10 bases are a match to TRBD2. V lost 7 bases and J lost 1; bases outside the gene matches: 10. Germline assignment: CDR1 SQVTM and CDR2 ANQGSEA. CDR3 length equals 15 residues. As DNA, the CDR3 is TGCAGCGCATACGATAGCGGGGGGCCATCCTACGAGCAGTACTTC. Translating it yields CSAYDSGGPSYEQYF.